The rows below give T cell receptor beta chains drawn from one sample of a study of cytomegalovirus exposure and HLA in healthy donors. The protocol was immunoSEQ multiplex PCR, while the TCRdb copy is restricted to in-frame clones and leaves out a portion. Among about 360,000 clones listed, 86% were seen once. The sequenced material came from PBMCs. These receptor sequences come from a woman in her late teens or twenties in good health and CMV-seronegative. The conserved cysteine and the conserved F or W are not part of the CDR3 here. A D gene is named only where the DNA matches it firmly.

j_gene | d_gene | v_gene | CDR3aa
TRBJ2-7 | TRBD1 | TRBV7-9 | ASSLRDRPYEQY
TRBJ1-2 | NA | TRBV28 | ASSLFRGNYGYT
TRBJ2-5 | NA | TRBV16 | ASSLTLVRETQY
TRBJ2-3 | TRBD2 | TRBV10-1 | ASSDGASGGTDTQY
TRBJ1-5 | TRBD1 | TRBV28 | ASSLMGTGMNQPQH
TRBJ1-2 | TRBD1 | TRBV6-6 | ASRAGGRNLFGGYT
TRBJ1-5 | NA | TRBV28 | ASSYDRSNQPQH
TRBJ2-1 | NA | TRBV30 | AYSGGGNNEQF
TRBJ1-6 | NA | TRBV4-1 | ASSATGMGSYNSPLH
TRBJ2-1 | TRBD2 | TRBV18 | ASSTGLAGAYEQF
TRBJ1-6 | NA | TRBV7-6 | ASRISQGSPLH
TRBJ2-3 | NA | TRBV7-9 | ASSPYVDTQY
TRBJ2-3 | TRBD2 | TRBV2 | ASRGGGRQTDTQY
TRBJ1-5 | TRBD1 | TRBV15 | ATSREPGSRGINQPQH
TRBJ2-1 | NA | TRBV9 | ASSVDSLVNEQF
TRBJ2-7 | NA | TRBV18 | ASSPSSGHSYEQY
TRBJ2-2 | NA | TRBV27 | ASSLSGGPAGELF
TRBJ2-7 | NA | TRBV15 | ATSRLPGGTYEQY
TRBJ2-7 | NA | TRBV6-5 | ASRIDRSSYEQY
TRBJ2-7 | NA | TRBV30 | AWRREYSYEQY
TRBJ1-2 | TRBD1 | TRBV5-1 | ASSLGTGGYGYT
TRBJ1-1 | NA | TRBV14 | ASSQQGWTEAF
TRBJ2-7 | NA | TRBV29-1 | SVEGARKYEQY
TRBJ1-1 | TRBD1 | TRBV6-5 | ASSSYPGQGSTEAF
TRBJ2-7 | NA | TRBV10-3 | AISESRGTGTSEQY
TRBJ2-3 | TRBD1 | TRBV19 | ASSARFGQGATDTQY
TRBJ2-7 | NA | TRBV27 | ASSFRSGAYEQY
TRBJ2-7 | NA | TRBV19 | ASSTRGEWDEQY
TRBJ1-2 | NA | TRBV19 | ASSIPGGLPNYGYT
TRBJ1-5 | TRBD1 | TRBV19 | ATRGGQGSVQPQH
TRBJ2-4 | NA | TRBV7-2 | ASSLDRDIQY
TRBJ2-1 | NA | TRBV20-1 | SASNSNEQF
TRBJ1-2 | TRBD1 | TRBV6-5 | ASSYSRQGGDGYT
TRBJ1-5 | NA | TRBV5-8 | ASSLQGGNQPQH
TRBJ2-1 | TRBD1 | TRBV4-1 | ASSQAATGVINEQF
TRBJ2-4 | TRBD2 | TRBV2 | ASSADGNGGDIQY
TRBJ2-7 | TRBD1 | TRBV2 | ASKGAVTYEQY
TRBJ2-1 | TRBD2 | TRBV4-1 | ASRPSGGSLGSYNEQF
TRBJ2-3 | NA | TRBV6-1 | ASSVGDSGRETQY
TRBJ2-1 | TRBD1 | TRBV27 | ASSLLGTVYNEQF
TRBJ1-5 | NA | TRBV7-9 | ASSLDTQPQH
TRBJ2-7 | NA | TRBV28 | ASSREGLGLYEQY
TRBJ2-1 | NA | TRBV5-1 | ASSPEALYNEQF
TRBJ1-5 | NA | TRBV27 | ASSPWALDQPQH
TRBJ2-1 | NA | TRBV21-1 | ASSKAGRRDRGRRSCDEQF